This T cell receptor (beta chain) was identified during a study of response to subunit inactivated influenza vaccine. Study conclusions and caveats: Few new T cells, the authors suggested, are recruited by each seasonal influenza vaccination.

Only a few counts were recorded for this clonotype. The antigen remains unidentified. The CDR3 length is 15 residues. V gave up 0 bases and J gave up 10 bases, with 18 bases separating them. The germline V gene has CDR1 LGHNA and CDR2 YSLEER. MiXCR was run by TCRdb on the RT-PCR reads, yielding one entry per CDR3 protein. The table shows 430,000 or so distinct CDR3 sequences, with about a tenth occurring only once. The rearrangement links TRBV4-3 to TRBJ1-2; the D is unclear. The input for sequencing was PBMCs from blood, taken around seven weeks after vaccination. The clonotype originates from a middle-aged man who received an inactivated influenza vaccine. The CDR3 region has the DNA TGCGCCAGCAGCCAAGATCGGCAGTTACTCCGGCCCTACACCTTC. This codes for CASSQDRQLLRPYTF.